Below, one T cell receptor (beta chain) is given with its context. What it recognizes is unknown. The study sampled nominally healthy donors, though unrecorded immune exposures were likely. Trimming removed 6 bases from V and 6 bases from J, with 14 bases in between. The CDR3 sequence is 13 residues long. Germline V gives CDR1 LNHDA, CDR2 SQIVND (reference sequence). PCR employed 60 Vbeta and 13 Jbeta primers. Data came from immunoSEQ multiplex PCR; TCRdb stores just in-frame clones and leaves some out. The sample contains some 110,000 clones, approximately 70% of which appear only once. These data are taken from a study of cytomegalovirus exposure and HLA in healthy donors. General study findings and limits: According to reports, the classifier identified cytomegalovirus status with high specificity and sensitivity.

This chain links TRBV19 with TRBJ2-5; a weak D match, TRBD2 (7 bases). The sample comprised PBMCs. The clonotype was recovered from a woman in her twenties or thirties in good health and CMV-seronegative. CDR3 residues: CASRWGGAKTQYF. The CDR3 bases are TGTGCCAGTAGGTGGGGGGGCGCAAAGACCCAGTACTTC.